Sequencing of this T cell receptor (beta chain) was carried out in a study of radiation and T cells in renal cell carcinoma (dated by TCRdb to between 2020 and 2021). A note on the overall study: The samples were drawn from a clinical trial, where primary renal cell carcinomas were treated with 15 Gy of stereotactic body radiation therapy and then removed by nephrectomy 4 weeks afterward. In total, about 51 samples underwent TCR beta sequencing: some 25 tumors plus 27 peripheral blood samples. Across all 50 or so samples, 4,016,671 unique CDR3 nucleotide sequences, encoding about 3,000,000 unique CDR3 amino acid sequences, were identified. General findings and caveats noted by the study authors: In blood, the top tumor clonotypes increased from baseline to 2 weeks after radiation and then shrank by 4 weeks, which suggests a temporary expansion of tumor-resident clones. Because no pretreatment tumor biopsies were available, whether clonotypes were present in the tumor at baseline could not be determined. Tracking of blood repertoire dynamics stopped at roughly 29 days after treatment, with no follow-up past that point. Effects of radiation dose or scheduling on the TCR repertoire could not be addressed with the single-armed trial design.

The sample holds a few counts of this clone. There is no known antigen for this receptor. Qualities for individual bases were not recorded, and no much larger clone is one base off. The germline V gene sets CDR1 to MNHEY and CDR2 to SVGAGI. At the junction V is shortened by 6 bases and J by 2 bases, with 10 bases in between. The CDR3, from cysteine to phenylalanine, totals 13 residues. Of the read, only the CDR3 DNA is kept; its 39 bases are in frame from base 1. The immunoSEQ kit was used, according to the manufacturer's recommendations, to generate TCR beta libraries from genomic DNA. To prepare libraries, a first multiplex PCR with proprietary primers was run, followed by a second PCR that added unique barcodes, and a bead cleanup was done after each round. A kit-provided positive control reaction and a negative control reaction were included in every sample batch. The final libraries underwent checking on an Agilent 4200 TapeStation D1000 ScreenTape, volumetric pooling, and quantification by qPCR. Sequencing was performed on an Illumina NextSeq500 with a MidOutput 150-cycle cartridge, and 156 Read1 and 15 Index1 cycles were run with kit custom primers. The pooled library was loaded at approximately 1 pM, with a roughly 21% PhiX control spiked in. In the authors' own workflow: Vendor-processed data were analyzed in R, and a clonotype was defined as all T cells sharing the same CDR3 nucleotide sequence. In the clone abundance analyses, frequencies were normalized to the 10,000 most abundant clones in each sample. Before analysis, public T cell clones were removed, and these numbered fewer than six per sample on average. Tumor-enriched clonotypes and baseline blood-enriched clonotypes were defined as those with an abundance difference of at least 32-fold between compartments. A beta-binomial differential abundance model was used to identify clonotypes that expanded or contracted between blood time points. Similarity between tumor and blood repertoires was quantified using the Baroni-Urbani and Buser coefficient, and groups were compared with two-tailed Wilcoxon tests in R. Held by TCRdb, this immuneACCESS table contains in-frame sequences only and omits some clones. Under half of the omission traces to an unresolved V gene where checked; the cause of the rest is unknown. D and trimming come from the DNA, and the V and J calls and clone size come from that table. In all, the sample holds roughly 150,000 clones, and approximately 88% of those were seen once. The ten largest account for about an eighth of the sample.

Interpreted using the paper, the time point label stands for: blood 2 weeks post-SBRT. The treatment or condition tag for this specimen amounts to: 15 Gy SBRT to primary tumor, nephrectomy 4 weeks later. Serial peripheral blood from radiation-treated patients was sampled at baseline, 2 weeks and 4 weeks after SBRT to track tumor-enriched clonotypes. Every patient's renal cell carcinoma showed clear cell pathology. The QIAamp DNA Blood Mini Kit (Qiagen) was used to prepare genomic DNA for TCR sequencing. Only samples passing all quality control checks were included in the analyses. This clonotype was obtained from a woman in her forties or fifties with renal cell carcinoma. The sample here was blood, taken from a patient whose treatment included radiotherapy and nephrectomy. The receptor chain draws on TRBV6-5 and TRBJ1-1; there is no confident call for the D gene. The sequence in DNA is TGTGCCAGCAGCACGGGCCTAAACACTGAAGCTTTCTTT. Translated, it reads CASSTGLNTEAFF.